The rows below give T cell receptor beta chains drawn from one sample of a study of blood T cell repertoires in COVID-19. This table comes from immunoSEQ multiplex PCR, and its TCRdb copy is limited to in-frame clones, with some not included. The sample has about 260,000 clones; approximately 84% are singletons. The sample comprised peripheral blood. Source of these receptors: a woman older than 75 with acute or convalescent COVID-19. Each CDR3 is given with its conserved first and last residue. The order of the fields is clone size, V gene, CDR3 protein. A clone size is listed for some rows: how often the clone was seen (once, few, many), or a class if it is expanded.

>NA|TRBV6-2/TRBV6-3
CASSYGGLAGGTDTQYF
>NA|TRBV2
CASTYSGANYGYTF
>NA|TRBV11-1
CASSLARGQEEHTQYF
>once|TRBV18
CASSLVAVSSYNEQFF
>NA|TRBV6-5
CASSPQENYGYTF
>few|TRBV6-2/TRBV6-3
CASSYIFREGYNEQFF
>NA|TRBV30
CAWRLWGEGTEAFF
>NA|TRBV19
CASSMGQPLNTIYF
>NA|TRBV6-4
CASSVDRGSGYTF
>once|TRBV4-1
CASSRVLADTGELFF
>NA|TRBV5-1
CASRKQGTGSPLHF
>NA|TRBV19
CASSIGGGGIDTQHF
>NA|TRBV25-1
CASSEGETSGRNEQFF
>NA|TRBV27
CASSPSDRASYEQYF
>NA|TRBV18
CASSRGQDTEAFF
>few|TRBV9
CASSVDSNYGYTF
>NA|TRBV15
CATSRRLAGAYEQYF
>once|TRBV3-1/TRBV3-2
CASSFRTANTGELFF
>once|TRBV5-1
CASSTQPTGGIYGYTF
>NA|TRBV6-6
CASASSDPYEQYF
>NA|TRBV2
CASSETSGGSPLDEQFF
>once|TRBV2
CASFDRAVRGAYGYTF
>NA|TRBV5-1
CASSLSSGGVSTEAFF
>NA|TRBV7-3
CASSATRGETQYF
>NA|TRBV18
CASSPNQGTEQPQHF
>NA|TRBV14
CASSQDNSDEQFF
>NA|TRBV3-1/TRBV3-2
CASSQRGGVRVDEKLFF
>NA|TRBV7-9
CASSLVSGRGRSYEQYF
>NA|TRBV7-2
CASSYTGTGGPLTSYEQYF
>NA|TRBV9
CASSVDQGRYEQYF
>NA|TRBV12-3/TRBV12-4
CASSLRGAGELFF
>NA|TRBV28
CASSLPPAGSNQPQHF